This T cell receptor (beta chain) was observed in a study of cytomegalovirus exposure and HLA in healthy donors. From germline, CDR1 is MNHEY and CDR2 SVGAGI. Trimming took off 8 bases at V and 6 bases at J, with 10 bases between the two ends. The CDR3 is 11 amino acids. Profiling relied on immunoSEQ multiplex PCR, and the TCRdb table lists in-frame clones only, not all of them. The sample gives about 330,000 clones, approximately 90% of which show up once; around 0.8% is in the top ten. The TCR was taken from a woman aged 18-29 years in good health and CMV-seronegative. Sequenced input: PBMCs. The chain is built from TRBV6-5 and TRBJ1-1; no clear D gene. CDR3 sequence: CASYGESEAFF. The CDR3 DNA reads as TGTGCCAGCTATGGAGAGTCTGAAGCTTTCTTT.